The source of this TCR beta chain is a study of shared clonotypes between healthy human individuals. In the study overall: The plates for each donor numbered three CD4 naive, three CD4 memory, two CD8 naive and one CD8 memory.

Generated by immunoSEQ multiplex PCR, the TCRdb table keeps only in-frame clones and is missing some. The repertoire holds hundreds of thousands of clones, with 60% to 75% as singletons. The sequence came from a woman aged 25 to 39 in good health. Sequencing was carried out using memory CD4+ T cells sorted from blood. Documented subset: CD45RA-negative fraction.

CDR3 loop: CASFEGTIAGEQFF. The CDR3 bases are TGCGCCAGCTTCGAAGGGACTATTGCGGGTGAGCAGTTCTTC. The rearrangement uses TRBV5-1 and TRBJ2-1; 7 nucleotides agree with TRBD2. This CDR3 has 14 amino acids. CDR1 is SGHRS, CDR2 YFSETQ, per germline. V lost 7 bases to trimming and J lost 9 bases; unmatched junction nucleotides: 13.